The sequence of this TCR beta chain was determined in a study of graft-versus-host responses after intestinal transplantation. Trimming left V 0 bases short and J 7 bases short, with 16 bases between. The length of the CDR3 is 16 residues. Germline values: CDR1 LNHNV, CDR2 YYDKDF (reference sequence). Only in-frame clones appear in the TCRdb table, and some are missing; sequencing was by immunoSEQ multiplex PCR. The sample shows more than 30,000 clones, roughly 90% of them seen only once. To release intraepithelial and lamina propria lymphocytes, the graft tissue was processed. The sequences come from ileum tissue, collected 204 days after intestinal transplant. The rearrangement uses TRBV15 and TRBJ2-1; weak D call: TRBD1 (7 bases). This TCR derives from a human patient who received an intestinal transplant, so some T cells may come from the graft donor. In DNA, the CDR3 is TGTGCCACCAGCAGAGATGCGGGGACAGTTAAAAATGAGCAGTTCTTC. Translated: CATSRDAGTVKNEQFF.